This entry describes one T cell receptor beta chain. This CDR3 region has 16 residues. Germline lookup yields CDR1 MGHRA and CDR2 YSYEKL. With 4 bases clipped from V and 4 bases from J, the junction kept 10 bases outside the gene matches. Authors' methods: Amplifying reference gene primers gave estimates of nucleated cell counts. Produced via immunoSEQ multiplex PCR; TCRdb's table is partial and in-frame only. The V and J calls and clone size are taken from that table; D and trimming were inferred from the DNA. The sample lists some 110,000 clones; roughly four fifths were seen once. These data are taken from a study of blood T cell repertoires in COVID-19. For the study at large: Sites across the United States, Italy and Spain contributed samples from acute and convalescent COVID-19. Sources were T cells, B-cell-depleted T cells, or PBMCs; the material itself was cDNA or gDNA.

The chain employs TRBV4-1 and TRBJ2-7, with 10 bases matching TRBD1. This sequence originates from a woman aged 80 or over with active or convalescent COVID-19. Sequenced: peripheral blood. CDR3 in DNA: TGCGCCAGCAGCCCCCGGGGACAGGGGATAGGGTACGAGCAGTACTTC. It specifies CASSPRGQGIGYEQYF.